The 7 T cell receptor beta chains listed next were all sequenced from one sample in a study of T-cell memory formation after mild COVID-19. TCRdb passed the 5' RACE reads through MiXCR, listing each CDR3 protein once. Among 300,000 to 400,000 distinct CDR3 sequences listed, 10% to 15% were seen once. Sequences were obtained from PBMCs or a T cell subset sorted from them (not recorded which). The receptors were gathered from a man younger than 35 who had mild COVID-19 (a few samples of this study predate the infection). Cell type and time point are not known.

V and J are TRBV29-1 and TRBJ2-7, with 7 bases fitting TRBD2. V dropped 4 bases and J dropped 0; count of bases not matched to a gene: 6. This CDR3 has 14 residues. The germline CDR1 and CDR2 sequences are SQVTM and ANQGSEA. This CDR3 is CSVVAGDRSYEQYF. The DNA for the CDR3 is TGCAGCGTTGTCGCGGGGGACCGCTCCTACGAGCAGTACTTC.

This clonotype was observed a few times. J is TRBJ2-1 and V is TRBV7-9, with 8 bases fitting TRBD2. The germline V gene encodes CDR1 SEHNR and CDR2 FQNEAQ (reference sequence). The CDR3 totals 13 residues. Trimming at V came to 5 bases and at J to 8 bases, leaving 5 bases not matched to a gene. CDR3 loop: CASSTGLGYEQFF. In DNA, the CDR3 is TGTGCCAGCAGCACGGGACTAGGGTATGAGCAGTTCTTC.

The J gene is TRBJ2-3, the V gene TRBV4-2; 8 bases are a match to TRBD2. Germline CDR1 is LGHNA and CDR2 is YNFKEQ. With 4 bases clipped from V and 3 bases from J, the junction kept 9 bases outside the gene matches. The CDR3 runs to 16 residues. The chain's CDR3 is CASSLAGRGETDTQYF. The DNA for the CDR3 is TGTGCCAGCAGCCTCGCCGGGCGGGGGGAGACAGATACGCAGTATTTT.

The chain is built from TRBV19 and TRBJ1-4; 8 bases fit TRBD1. There are 17 residues in the CDR3. Losses at the gene ends were 7 bases for V and 3 bases for J; bases not matched to a gene: 13. In germline, CDR1 is LNHDA, CDR2 SQIVND (reference sequence). CDR3 loop: CASTPATDRGPNEKLFF. DNA of the CDR3: TGTGCCAGTACCCCCGCGACTGACAGGGGACCTAATGAAAAACTGTTTTTT.

This clonotype showed up just a few times. The gene calls are TRBV7-9 and TRBJ2-5; 7 positions agree with TRBD1. The germline V gene encodes CDR1 SEHNR and CDR2 FQNEAQ (reference sequence). V lost 2 bases to trimming and J lost 1 base; unmatched junction nucleotides: 7. This CDR3 contains 16 residues. The CDR3 sequence is CASSLYRGRVQETQYF. DNA of the CDR3: TGTGCCAGCAGCTTATACAGGGGTAGGGTCCAAGAGACCCAGTACTTC.

V is TRBV6-5 and J is TRBJ2-2; possibly TRBD2 for D (5 bases). CDR3 size: 14 residues. V shed 6 bases and J shed 7 bases, with 15 bases lying between them. Germline V gives CDR1 MNHEY, CDR2 SVGAGI. CDR3 sequence (DNA): TGTGCCAGCAGCCCCCTTTTTGGAGGCGGGGAGCTGTTTTTT. Its translation: CASSPLFGGGELFF.

The J gene is TRBJ1-2, the V gene TRBV6-2 or TRBV6-3; no reliable D call. From germline, CDR1 is MNHEY and CDR2 SVGEGT. This CDR3 contains 14 residues. The V end was cut by 5 bases, the J end by 4 bases, with 14 bases between. The CDR3 loop is CASSLTRVIYGYTF. CDR3 in DNA: TGTGCCAGCAGTCTGACACGGGTGATCTATGGCTACACCTTC.